What follows is one TCR beta chain and its context. This CDR3 is 16 amino acids long. The germline V gene has CDR1 MNHEY and CDR2 SVGAGI. Trimming took off 2 bases at V and 1 base at J, with 13 bases between the two ends. The authors prepared the TCRbeta library with unique molecular identifiers. One entry per CDR3 protein, called by TCRdb with MiXCR from the PCR reads. The sample records roughly 490,000 distinct CDR3 sequences, roughly 11% being singletons. This sample was taken from a study of T-cell reconstitution after alpha-beta-depleted transplantation in children. This TCR came from a female patient aged 2 to 10 who had a stem cell transplant for aplastic anemia, so the T cells may come from the graft donor. The chain couples TRBV6-5 to TRBJ2-3; D possibly corresponds to TRBD2 (6 bases). The sample in question was PBMCs, mostly from graft donor cells, obtained 180 days after TCRalphabeta/CD19-depleted stem cell transplant. The CDR3 DNA follows: TGTGCCAGCAGTTACCCCTATAGCGGAGGCACAGATACGCAGTATTTT. This sequence encodes CASSYPYSGGTDTQYF.